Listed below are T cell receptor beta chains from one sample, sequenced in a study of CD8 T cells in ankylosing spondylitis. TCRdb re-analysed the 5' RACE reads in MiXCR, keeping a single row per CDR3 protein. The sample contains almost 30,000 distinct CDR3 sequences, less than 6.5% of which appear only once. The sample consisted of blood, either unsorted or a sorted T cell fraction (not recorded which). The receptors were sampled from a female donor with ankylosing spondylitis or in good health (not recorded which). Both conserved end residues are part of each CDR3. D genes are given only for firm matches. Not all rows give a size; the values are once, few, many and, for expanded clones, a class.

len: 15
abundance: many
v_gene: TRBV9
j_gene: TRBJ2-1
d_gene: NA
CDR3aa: CASSPTGDSYNEQFF
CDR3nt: TGTGCCAGCAGCCCGACGGGGGACTCCTACAATGAGCAGTTCTTC

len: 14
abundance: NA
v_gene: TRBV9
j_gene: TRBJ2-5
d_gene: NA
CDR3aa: CASSVPDTQETQYF
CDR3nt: TGTGCCAGCAGCGTCCCGGACACACAAGAGACCCAGTACTTC

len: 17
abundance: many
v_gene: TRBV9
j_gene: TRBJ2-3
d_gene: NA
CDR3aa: CASSVSVGNPSTDTQYF
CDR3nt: TGTGCCAGCAGCGTATCAGTGGGGAATCCTAGCACAGATACGCAGTATTTT

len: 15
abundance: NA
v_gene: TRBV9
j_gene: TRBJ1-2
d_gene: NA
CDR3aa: CASSGQVLEGYGYTF
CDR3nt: TGTGCCAGCAGCGGACAGGTCCTGGAGGGCTATGGCTACACCTTC

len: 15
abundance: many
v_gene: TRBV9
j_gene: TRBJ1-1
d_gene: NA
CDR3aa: CASSVGMGSNTEAFF
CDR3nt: TGTGCCAGCAGCGTAGGCATGGGGTCAAACACTGAAGCTTTCTTT

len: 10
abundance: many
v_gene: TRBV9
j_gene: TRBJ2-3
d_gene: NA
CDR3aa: CASGTDTQYF
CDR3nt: TGTGCCTCTGGCACAGATACGCAGTATTTT

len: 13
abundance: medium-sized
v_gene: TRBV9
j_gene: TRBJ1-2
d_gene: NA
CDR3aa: CASSETDKQGYTF
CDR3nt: TGTGCCAGCAGCGAGACGGACAAGCAGGGCTACACCTTC

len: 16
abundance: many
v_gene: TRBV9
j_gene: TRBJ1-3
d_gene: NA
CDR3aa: CASSDPRGNSGNTIYF
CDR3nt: TGTGCCAGCAGCGACCCTAGGGGAAACTCTGGAAACACCATATATTTT

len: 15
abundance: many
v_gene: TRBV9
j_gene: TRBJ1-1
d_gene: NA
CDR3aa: CASSVVPGQSPEAFF
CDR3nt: TGTGCCAGCAGCGTAGTGCCGGGACAAAGCCCTGAAGCTTTCTTT

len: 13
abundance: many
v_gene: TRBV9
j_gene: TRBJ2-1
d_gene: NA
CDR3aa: CASSLPWGDEQFF
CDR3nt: TGTGCCAGCAGCCTCCCCTGGGGCGATGAGCAGTTCTTC

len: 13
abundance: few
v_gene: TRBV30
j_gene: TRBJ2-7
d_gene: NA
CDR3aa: CAWMDWSSYEQYF
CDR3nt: TGTGCCTGGATGGACTGGAGCTCCTACGAGCAGTACTTC

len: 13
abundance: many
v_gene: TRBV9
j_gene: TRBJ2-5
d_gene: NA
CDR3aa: CASSAGDQETQYF
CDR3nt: TGTGCCAGCAGCGCCGGAGACCAAGAGACCCAGTACTTC

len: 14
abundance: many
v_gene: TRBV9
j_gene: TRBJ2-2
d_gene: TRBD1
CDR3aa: CASSATGGAGELFF
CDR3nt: TGTGCCAGCAGCGCCACAGGGGGAGCCGGGGAGCTGTTTTTT

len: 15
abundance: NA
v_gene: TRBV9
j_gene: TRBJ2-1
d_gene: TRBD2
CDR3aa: CASTVAGASYNEQLF
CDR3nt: TGTGCCAGCACCGTAGCGGGAGCGAGCTACAATGAGCAGCTCTTC

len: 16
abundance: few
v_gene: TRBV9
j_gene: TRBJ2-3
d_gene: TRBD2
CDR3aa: CASSPREGLLTDTQYF
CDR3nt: TGTGCCAGCAGCCCGCGGGAGGGCCTTCTCACAGATACGCAGTATTTT

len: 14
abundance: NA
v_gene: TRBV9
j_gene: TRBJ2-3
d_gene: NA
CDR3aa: CASSRFGGTDTQYF
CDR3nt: TGTGCCAGCAGCCGATTCGGGGGCACAGATACGCAGTATTTT

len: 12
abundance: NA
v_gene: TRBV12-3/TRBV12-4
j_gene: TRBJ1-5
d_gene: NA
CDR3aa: CASSLMSQPQHF
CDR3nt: TGTGCCAGCAGTTTAATGTCCCAGCCCCAGCATTTT

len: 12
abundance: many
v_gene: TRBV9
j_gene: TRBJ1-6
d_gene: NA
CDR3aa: CASSGDDSPLHF
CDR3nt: TGTGCCAGCAGCGGTGATGATTCACCCCTCCACTTT

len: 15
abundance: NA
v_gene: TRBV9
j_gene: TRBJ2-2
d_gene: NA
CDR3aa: CASSVFLANTGELFF
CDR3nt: TGTGCCAGCAGCGTATTCCTCGCGAACACCGGGGAGCTGTTTTTT

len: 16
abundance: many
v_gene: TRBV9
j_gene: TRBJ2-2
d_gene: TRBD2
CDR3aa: CASSPGKAGVAGELFF
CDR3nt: TGTGCCAGCAGCCCGGGCAAAGCGGGAGTGGCCGGGGAGCTGTTTTTT

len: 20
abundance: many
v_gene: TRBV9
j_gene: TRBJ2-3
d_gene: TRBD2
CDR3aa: CASSQGLTSGGFTSTDTQYF
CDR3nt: TGTGCCAGCAGCCAGGGGTTAACTAGCGGGGGGTTTACTAGCACAGATACGCAGTATTTT

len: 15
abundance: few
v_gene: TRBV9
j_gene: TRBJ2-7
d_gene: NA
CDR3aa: CASSQREGVDYEQYF
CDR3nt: TGTGCCAGCAGCCAGCGAGAGGGGGTAGACTACGAGCAGTACTTC

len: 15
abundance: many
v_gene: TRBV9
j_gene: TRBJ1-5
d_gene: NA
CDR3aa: CASSVGEGGHQPQHF
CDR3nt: TGTGCCAGCAGCGTAGGGGAGGGTGGGCATCAGCCCCAGCATTTT

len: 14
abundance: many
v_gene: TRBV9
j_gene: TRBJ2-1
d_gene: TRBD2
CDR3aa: CASNPGTSGSEQFF
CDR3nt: TGTGCCAGCAACCCAGGGACTAGCGGGAGCGAGCAGTTCTTC

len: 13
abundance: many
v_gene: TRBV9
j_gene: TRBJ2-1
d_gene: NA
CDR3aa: CASSVGPGDEQFF
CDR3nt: TGTGCCAGCAGCGTAGGTCCCGGGGATGAGCAGTTCTTC

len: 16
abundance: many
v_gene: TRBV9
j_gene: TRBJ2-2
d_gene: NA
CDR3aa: CASTIGSIPATGELFF
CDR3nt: TGTGCCAGCACCATCGGCAGTATTCCTGCCACCGGGGAGCTGTTTTTT

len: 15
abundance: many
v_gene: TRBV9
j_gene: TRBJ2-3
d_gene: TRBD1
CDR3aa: CASSVEGAGTDTQYF
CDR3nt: TGTGCCAGCAGCGTAGAGGGGGCCGGCACAGATACGCAGTATTTT

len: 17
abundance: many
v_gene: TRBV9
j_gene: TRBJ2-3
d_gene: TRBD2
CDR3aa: CASSLPSGGLAGDTQYF
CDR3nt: TGTGCCAGCAGCCTCCCTAGCGGGGGACTAGCGGGAGATACGCAGTATTTT

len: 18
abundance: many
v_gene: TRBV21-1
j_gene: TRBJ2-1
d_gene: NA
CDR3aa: CASSKVQTGLAPRDEQFF
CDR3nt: TGTGCCAGCAGCAAAGTTCAAACGGGACTAGCGCCTAGGGATGAGCAGTTCTTC

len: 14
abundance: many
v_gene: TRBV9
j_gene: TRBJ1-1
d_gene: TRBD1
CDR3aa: CASSATGGATEAFF
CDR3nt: TGTGCCAGCAGCGCGACAGGGGGGGCCACTGAAGCTTTCTTT

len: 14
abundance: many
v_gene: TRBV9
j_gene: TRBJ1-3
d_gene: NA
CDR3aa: CASSVEAGGNTIYF
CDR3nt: TGTGCCAGCAGCGTAGAGGCAGGTGGAAACACCATATATTTT

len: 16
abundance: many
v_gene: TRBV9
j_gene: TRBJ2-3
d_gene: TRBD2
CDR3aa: CASSVDDGRAPDTQYF
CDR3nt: TGTGCCAGCAGCGTAGACGACGGGAGGGCCCCAGATACGCAGTATTTT

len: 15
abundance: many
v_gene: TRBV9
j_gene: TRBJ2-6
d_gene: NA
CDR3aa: CASSFRYSGANVLTF
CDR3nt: TGTGCCAGCAGCTTCCGTTACTCTGGGGCCAACGTCCTGACTTTC

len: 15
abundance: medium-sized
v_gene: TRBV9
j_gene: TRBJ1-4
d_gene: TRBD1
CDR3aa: CASSVSTGGREKLFF
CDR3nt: TGTGCCAGCAGCGTGTCGACAGGGGGTCGGGAAAAACTGTTTTTT

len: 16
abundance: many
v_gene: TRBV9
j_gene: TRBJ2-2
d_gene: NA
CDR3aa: CASSGNTSPNTGELFF
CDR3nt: TGTGCCAGCAGCGGAAACACCAGCCCGAACACCGGGGAGCTGTTTTTT

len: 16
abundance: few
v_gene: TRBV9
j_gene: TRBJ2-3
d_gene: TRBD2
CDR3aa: CASSVIPAGDPDTQYF
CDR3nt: TGTGCCAGCAGCGTTATCCCGGCGGGAGATCCAGATACGCAGTATTTT

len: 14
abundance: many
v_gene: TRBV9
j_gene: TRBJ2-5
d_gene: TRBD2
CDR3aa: CASSVESSGVTQYF
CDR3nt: TGTGCCAGCAGCGTAGAATCTAGCGGGGTAACCCAGTACTTC

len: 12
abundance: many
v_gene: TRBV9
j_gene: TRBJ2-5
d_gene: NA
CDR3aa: CASSRVGETQYF
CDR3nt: TGTGCCAGCAGCCGAGTCGGAGAGACCCAGTACTTC

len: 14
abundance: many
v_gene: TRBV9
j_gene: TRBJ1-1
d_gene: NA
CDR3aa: CASSVGGRGTEAFF
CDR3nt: TGTGCCAGCAGCGTGGGGGGAAGAGGCACTGAAGCTTTCTTT

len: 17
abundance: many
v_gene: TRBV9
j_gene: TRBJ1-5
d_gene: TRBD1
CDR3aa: CASSVDGGQGSNQPQHF
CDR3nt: TGTGCCAGCAGCGTAGACGGGGGACAGGGGAGCAATCAGCCCCAGCATTTT

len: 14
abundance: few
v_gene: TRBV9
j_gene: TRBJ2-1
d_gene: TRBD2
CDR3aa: CASSNRDYNNEQFF
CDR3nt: TGTGCCAGCAGCAACCGGGACTATAACAATGAGCAGTTCTTC

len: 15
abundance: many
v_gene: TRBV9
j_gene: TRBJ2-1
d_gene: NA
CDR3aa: CASSVVSERDNEQFF
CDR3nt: TGTGCCAGCAGCGTAGTATCGGAGCGGGACAATGAGCAGTTCTTC

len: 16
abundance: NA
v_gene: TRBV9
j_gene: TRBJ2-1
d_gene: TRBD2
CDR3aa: CASSVAPSGIYNEQFF
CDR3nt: TGTGCCAGCAGCGTAGCCCCTAGCGGGATCTACAATGAGCAGTTCTTC

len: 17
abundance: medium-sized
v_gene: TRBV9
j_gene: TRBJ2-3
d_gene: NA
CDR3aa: CASSVAGTPDSTDTQYF
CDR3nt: TGTGCCAGCAGCGTAGCAGGGACACCGGATAGCACAGATACGCAGTATTTT

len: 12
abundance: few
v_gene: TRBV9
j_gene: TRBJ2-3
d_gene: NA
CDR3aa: CASSVGADTQYF
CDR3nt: TGTGCCAGCAGCGTTGGCGCAGATACGCAGTATTTT